Below are 17 T cell receptor beta chains sequenced from a single sample in a study of tumor-infiltrating lymphocytes in localized non-small cell lung cancer. Only in-frame clones appear in the TCRdb table, and some are missing; sequencing was by immunoSEQ multiplex PCR. The sample includes about 14,000 clones, roughly 70% seen only once; the top ten take roughly 4.3%. The specimen sequenced was lung tumor tissue. Receptors were obtained from a human donor with non-small cell lung cancer.

The chain combines TRBV6-1 with TRBJ1-5; D perhaps matches TRBD1 (5 bases). The germline V and J ends were trimmed by 2 bases and 7 bases, with 15 bases remaining between them. CDR1 is MNHNS and CDR2 is SASEGT in the germline V gene. This CDR3 is 15 amino acids long. This CDR3 reads CASSESSRDGQPQHF. The CDR3 region has the DNA TGTGCCAGCAGTGAATCCAGCAGGGACGGACAGCCCCAGCATTTT.

V is TRBV28 and J is TRBJ2-1; 10 bases fit TRBD2. The CDR3 is 14 amino acids. Germline V gene lookup returns CDR1 MDHEN and CDR2 SYDVKM. J gave up 8 bases and V 9 bases, and 10 bases lay outside the gene matches. CDR3 in amino acids: CASNLAGGIYEQFF. The CDR3 DNA is TGTGCCAGTAACTTAGCGGGAGGAATATATGAGCAGTTCTTC.

The rearrangement uses TRBV6-6 and TRBJ2-1; TRBD1 agrees at 9 bases. Germline CDR1 and CDR2: MNHNY and SVGAGI (reference sequence). This CDR3 is built from 15 residues. The trim removed 8 bases at V and 3 bases at J, leaving 8 bases unmatched. CDR3 sequence reads: CASRPGDRVYNEQFF. CDR3 nucleotide sequence: TGTGCCAGCCGCCCTGGGGACAGGGTCTACAATGAGCAGTTCTTC.

The chain has TRBV5-4 and TRBJ2-2; the match to TRBD2 covers 13 bases. Germline V gives CDR1 SGHNT, CDR2 YYREEE (reference sequence). After removal of 2 bases from V and 7 bases from J, the junction contained 5 bases not matched to a gene. This CDR3 has 16 residues. The CDR3 DNA reads as TGTGCCAGCAGCTTACTAGCGGGAGGGAACGGCGGGGAGCTGTTTTTT. Amino acid sequence: CASSLLAGGNGGELFF.

The V call is TRBV7-2, the J call TRBJ1-6, with TRBD1 as a possible D gene (6 bases). The germline gives CDR1 SGHTA, CDR2 FQGNSA. The CDR3 is 14 amino acids. Trimming pared 1 base from V and 10 bases from J, leaving 11 bases between. The DNA of the CDR3 is TGTGCCAGCAGCTTAGAGGGGGGGAGATCACCCCTCCACTTT. Protein sequence: CASSLEGGRSPLHF. Based on the CDR3 plus reference TRBV7-2 and TRBJ1-6, the full variable domain is GAGVSQSPSNKVTEKGKDVELRCDPISGHTALYWYRQSLGQGLEFLIYFQGNSAPDKSGLPSDRFSAERTGGSVSTLTIQRTQQEDSAVYLCASSLEGGRSPLHFGNGTRLTVT.

The chain has TRBV10-1 and TRBJ2-7, with TRBD2 as a possible D gene (6 bases). V was cut by 3 bases and J by 9 bases, with 9 bases left in between. CDR3 length equals 11 residues. Germline assignment: CDR1 WNHNN and CDR2 SYGVQD (reference sequence). CDR3: CASSDGGGQYF. Here the CDR3 DNA reads TGCGCCAGCAGTGACGGGGGTGGGCAGTACTTC.

V and J are TRBV4-3 and TRBJ2-7; TRBD1 is a possible D gene (6 bases). In germline, CDR1 is LGHNA, CDR2 YSLEER. Trimming took 4 bases from V and 0 from J, leaving 13 bases between them. The CDR3 covers 15 residues. The CDR3 here is CASSRTGTTSYEQYF. The CDR3 DNA reads TGCGCCAGCAGCCGCACCGGGACAACCTCCTACGAGCAGTACTTC.

The table lists this clone with a count of one. This chain uses TRBV5-1 with TRBJ1-2, with TRBD1 as a possible D gene (6 bases). Trimming shortened V by 4 bases and J by 4 bases, and 11 bases separated the two germline ends. This CDR3 is 13 amino acids long. CDR1 SGHRS and CDR2 YFSETQ come from the germline V gene. The CDR3 reads CASSPGTSYGYTF. The CDR3 DNA reads as TGCGCCAGCAGCCCCGGGACAAGCTATGGCTACACCTTC.

This clone was recorded once. The V gene is TRBV2, the J gene TRBJ1-5, with TRBD1 as a possible D gene (5 bases). Per the germline V gene, CDR1 is SNHLY and CDR2 is FYNNEI. Trimming removed 8 bases from V and 4 bases from J, with 15 bases in between. The CDR3 is made up of 14 amino acids. The CDR3 DNA follows: TGTGCCAGCCGCAGGGAGTCGGGAAATCAGCCCCAGCATTTT. Translated, it gives CASRRESGNQPQHF.

The chain couples TRBV28 to TRBJ1-1; D is perhaps TRBD1 (5 bases). The CDR3 loop spans 17 amino acids. Trimming stripped 4 bases from V and 3 bases from J, with 21 bases between. CDR1 MDHEN and CDR2 SYDVKM come from the germline V gene. The CDR3 DNA follows: TGTGCCAGCAGTTCCCCTAGGGCTCGGGGAGGGGACACTGAAGCTTTCTTT. Amino acid sequence: CASSSPRARGGDTEAFF.

The chain joins TRBV27 to TRBJ2-7, with D possibly matching TRBD2 (5 bases). Germline V gene sequence: CDR1 MNHEY, CDR2 SMNVEV (reference sequence). V was cut by 3 bases and J by 3 bases, with 15 bases left in between. CDR3 length equals 15 residues. As DNA, the CDR3 is TGTGCCAGCAGTTTCAATGAGGGCAAAAACTACGAGCAGTACTTC. It yields the protein CASSFNEGKNYEQYF.

The chain uses TRBV28 and TRBJ1-2; 12 bases align to TRBD1. The V segment lost 5 bases and the J segment 1 base; nucleotides outside the gene matches: 8. The CDR3 runs to 17 residues. Germline V gene lookup returns CDR1 MDHEN and CDR2 SYDVKM. The chain's CDR3 is CASSPSGTGGRNYGYTF. CDR3 bases: TGTGCCAGCAGTCCCTCCGGGACAGGGGGCCGTAACTATGGCTACACCTTC.

J is TRBJ1-5 and V is TRBV28; 7 nucleotides align to TRBD1. Germline CDR1 reads MDHEN; CDR2 reads SYDVKM. This CDR3 is 13 amino acids long. V lost 8 bases and J lost 4; bases outside the gene matches: 5. The DNA of the CDR3 is TGTGCCAGCGGGGGACAGTCAAATCAGCCCCAGCATTTT. Amino acids: CASGGQSNQPQHF.

By proportion, this clone is medium-sized (0.01 to 0.1%). The gene calls are TRBV30 and TRBJ1-1, with D possibly being TRBD1 (6 bases). CDR1 GTSNPN and CDR2 SVGIG come from the germline V gene (reference sequence). The germline V and J ends were trimmed by 4 bases and 4 bases, with 16 bases remaining between them. The CDR3 extends over 14 amino acids. The DNA of the CDR3 is TGTGCCTGGATCTCGGGGGGCGCATCCACTGAAGCTTTCTTT. Translated, it gives CAWISGGASTEAFF.

V is TRBV6-1 and J is TRBJ2-7; 8 nucleotides line up with TRBD2. The CDR3 extends over 13 amino acids. Germline CDR1 reads MNHNS; CDR2 reads SASEGT. Trimming at V came to 4 bases and at J to 3 bases, leaving 2 bases not matched to a gene. As DNA, the CDR3 is TGTGCCAGCAGTGTCCGGGAGGGCTACGAGCAGTACTTC. Protein sequence: CASSVREGYEQYF.

The chain carries TRBV28 and TRBJ1-4; 7 positions agree with TRBD1. Trimming took 5 bases from V and 8 from J; bases not matched to a gene: 14. Germline CDR1 reads MDHEN; CDR2 reads SYDVKM. This CDR3 contains 16 residues. The CDR3 sequence is CASSPSRQGIGEKLFF. The CDR3 nucleotides read TGTGCCAGCAGTCCCTCCCGACAGGGTATTGGAGAAAAACTGTTTTTT.

The chain is built from TRBV7-6 and TRBJ2-2; 14 bases fit TRBD2. The ends lost 5 bases at V and 3 bases at J; junction bases unmatched: 2. Looked up from germline, CDR1 is SGHVS and CDR2 is FNYEAQ. This CDR3 has 16 residues. The CDR3, as DNA: TGTGCCAGCAGCCGACTAGCGGGGGGGGACACCGGGGAGCTGTTTTTT. Protein product: CASSRLAGGDTGELFF.